Listed here are 10 T cell receptor beta chains from one sample, sequenced in a study of shared clonotypes between healthy human individuals. Assay used: immunoSEQ multiplex PCR; TCRdb lists only in-frame clones, some missing. The table shows millions of clones, with around 90% occurring only once. Sequencing was carried out using naive CD4+ T cells sorted from blood. Indicated subset: CD45RA+ positively selected. Receptors originate from a man aged 18 to 35 in good health.

V gene TRBV5-1 combines with J gene TRBJ2-2; D unclear. Per germline, CDR1 SGHRS and CDR2 YFSETQ. The V end lost 1 base, the J end lost 0 bases, and 7 bases lay between the germline ends. The CDR3 spans 15 residues. In DNA, the CDR3 is TGCGCCAGCAGCTTGTTCGGTACGAACACCGGGGAGCTGTTTTTT. It yields the protein CASSLFGTNTGELFF. Based on the CDR3 plus reference TRBV5-1 and TRBJ2-2, the full variable domain is KAGVTQTPRYLIKTRGQQVTLSCSPISGHRSVSWYQQTPGQGLQFLFEYFSETQRNKGNFPGRFSGRQFSNSRSEMNVSTLELGDSALYLCASSLFGTNTGELFFGEGSRLTVL.

The rearrangement links TRBV12-1 to TRBJ1-4; the tabulated D call, TRBD1, remains unverified against the DNA. TRBV12-1 is a recognized pseudogene. The CDR3 contains 18 residues. CDR3 in amino acids: CASSLSGTGPSTNEKLFF. CDR3 sequence (DNA): TGTGCCAGCAGCTTATCCGGGACAGGGCCGTCAACTAATGAAAAACTGTTTTTT.

Worth noting for this clone: An end of the junction differs from the germline gene, which may be a read error. The rearrangement links TRBV7-7 to TRBJ2-5; D may be TRBD1 (6 bases). In germline, CDR1 is SSHAT, CDR2 FNYEAQ (reference sequence). The CDR3 length is 13 residues. In DNA form, the CDR3 reads TGTGCTAGCAGCTTGGACAGCAAAGAGACCCAGTACTTC. Protein sequence: CASSLDSKETQYF.

The V call is TRBV10-3, the J call TRBJ2-1; a weak D match, TRBD2 (7 bases). V was cut by 7 bases and J by 6 bases, with 13 bases left in between. CDR1 is ENHRY, CDR2 SYGVKD, per germline. The CDR3 has 13 residues. As DNA, the CDR3 is TGTGCCATCACCGGGGGGCCAAGCAATGAGCAGTTCTTC. Encoded protein: CAITGGPSNEQFF.

V and J are TRBV5-1 and TRBJ2-1, with a weak D call TRBD2 (6 bases). From germline, CDR1 is SGHRS and CDR2 YFSETQ. The CDR3 is 13 residues long. The V end was cut by 4 bases, the J end by 7 bases, with 12 bases between. The CDR3 spells CASSRTTWNEQFF. In DNA form, the CDR3 reads TGCGCCAGCAGCAGGACTACATGGAATGAGCAGTTCTTC. Filled out from reference TRBV5-1 and TRBJ2-1, the complete variable domain reads KAGVTQTPRYLIKTRGQQVTLSCSPISGHRSVSWYQQTPGQGLQFLFEYFSETQRNKGNFPGRFSGRQFSNSRSEMNVSTLELGDSALYLCASSRTTWNEQFFGPGTRLTVL.

The rearrangement joins TRBV7-2 to TRBJ1-1, with D perhaps TRBD1 (6 bases). Germline-derived CDR1 and CDR2 are SGHTA and FQGNSA. Trimming left V 5 bases short and J 7 bases short, with 20 bases between. The length of the CDR3 is 15 residues. This CDR3 reads CASSPDSTGTFEAFF. CDR3 sequence (DNA): TGTGCCAGCAGCCCGGACAGCACAGGGACATTTGAAGCTTTCTTT.

V is TRBV4-1 and J is TRBJ2-1; D is undetermined. Germline CDR1 reads MGHRA; CDR2 reads YSYEKL. The CDR3 is 12 amino acids. Trimming took off 1 base at V and 7 bases at J, with 5 bases between the two ends. The chain's CDR3 is CASSQARNEQFF. Here the CDR3 DNA reads TGCGCCAGCAGCCAAGCAAGAAATGAGCAGTTCTTC.

The chain combines TRBV5-1 with TRBJ2-5, with unresolved D. CDR1 is SGHRS, CDR2 YFSETQ, per germline. The ends were cut back, 4 bases at V and 2 bases at J, with 9 bases in the middle. The length of the CDR3 is 13 residues. CDR3 in amino acids: CASSHRVQETQYF. The CDR3 DNA follows: TGCGCCAGCAGCCACCGAGTACAAGAGACCCAGTACTTC.

The J gene is TRBJ1-2, the V gene TRBV5-6; TRBD1 matches 11 bases. Germline V gives CDR1 SGHDT, CDR2 YYEEEE. CDR3 length: 14 amino acids. The trim removed 4 bases at V and 8 bases at J, leaving 7 bases unmatched. The CDR3, as DNA: TGTGCCAGCAGCCAGGACAGGGGGCGGGTAGGCTACACCTTC. Translating gives CASSQDRGRVGYTF.

The chain recombines TRBV23-1 with TRBJ1-6; D perhaps matches TRBD1 (5 bases). TRBV23-1 is sorted into the ORF group, with uncertain function. V was shortened by 8 bases and J by 4 bases, with 36 bases between the two germline ends. CDR3 size: 22 residues. CDR3 sequence (DNA): TGCGCCAGCCCCCGGGGCCCTCCTCGACTGTTTTGGCCTATATCGTATAATTCACCCCTCCACTTT. It yields the protein CASPRGPPRLFWPISYNSPLHF.